Shown below are 32 T cell receptor beta chains from a single sample sequenced in a study of T-cell reconstitution after alpha-beta-depleted transplantation in children. Preparation of the TCRbeta library used unique molecular identifiers. TCRdb fed the PCR reads into MiXCR, producing one record per CDR3 protein. The repertoire has about 210,000 distinct CDR3 sequences, roughly 18% of them found once; the top ten carry roughly two fifths. The sequences come from PBMCs, mostly from graft donor cells, collected 360 days after TCRalphabeta/CD19-depleted stem cell transplant. The receptor source for this set is a male patient aged 2 to 9 who had a stem cell transplant for acute lymphoblastic leukemia, so the T cells may come from the graft donor.

This clonotype was observed a handful of times. This chain joins TRBV24-1 and TRBJ2-7; D unresolved. This CDR3 is 8 amino acids long. From germline, CDR1 is KGHDR and CDR2 SFDVKD. The CDR3 DNA follows: TGTGCCACCAGGTGGAACGGGGTC. It encodes CATRWNGV.

The rearrangement joins TRBV29-1 to TRBJ1-2; D call uncertain. This CDR3 is built from 13 residues. CDR1 and CDR2 from the germline V gene are SQVTM and ANQGSEA. With 4 bases removed from V and 7 bases from J, the gap between germline ends came to 16 bases. The CDR3 DNA reads TGCAGCGTTGCGGTACCGCTCTCGGGTGGCTACACCTTC. This codes for CSVAVPLSGGYTF. Looking up the rest from reference TRBV29-1 and TRBJ1-2 gives the full variable domain: SAVISQKPSRDICQRGTSLTIQCQVDSQVTMMFWYRQQPGQSLTLIATANQGSEATYESGFVIDKFPISRPNLTFSTLTVSNMSPEDSSIYLCSVAVPLSGGYTFGSGTRLTVV.

This clonotype appeared many times. J is TRBJ1-2 and V is TRBV25-1; D call uncertain. V was pared by 4 bases and J by 3 bases, with 15 bases between. Germline assignment: CDR1 MGHDK and CDR2 SYGVNS. The CDR3 covers 15 residues. The CDR3 region has the DNA TGTGCCAGCAGTGGTGGTGGGAGTCTCTACTATGGCTACACCTTC. Translation gives CASSGGGSLYYGYTF.

This clonotype was found once. V is TRBV29-1 and J is TRBJ2-7, with 14 bases identical to TRBD2. CDR3 length: 15 residues. The germline V gene encodes CDR1 SQVTM and CDR2 ANQGSEA. V lost 6 bases to trimming and J lost 5 bases; unmatched junction nucleotides: 9. This CDR3 is CSVLTGTSGSHEQYF. The DNA for the CDR3 is TGCAGCGTCCTCACGGGGACTAGCGGGAGCCACGAGCAGTACTTC.

V usage is TRBV20-1 and J usage is TRBJ1-5, with TRBD1 matching over 11 bases. From germline, CDR1 is DFQATT and CDR2 SNEGSKA (reference sequence). V lost 2 bases and J lost 6; bases outside the gene matches: 6. This CDR3 is 15 amino acids long. CDR3 DNA: TGCAGTGCTAGAAGGGGACAGGGGGATGGTCAGCCCCAGCATTTT. This sequence encodes CSARRGQGDGQPQHF.

This rearrangement joins TRBV7-9 to TRBJ1-1, with D maybe TRBD1 (5 bases). The CDR3 runs to 15 residues. Germline V CDR1 and CDR2: SEHNR, FQNEAQ (reference sequence). Trimming took off 3 bases at V and 0 bases at J, with 11 bases between the two ends. Written as DNA, the CDR3 is TGTGCCAGCAGCTTTCCGGGACGTCTGAACACTGAAGCTTTCTTT. Its translation is CASSFPGRLNTEAFF.

This clonotype was recorded a few times. This chain connects TRBV2 to TRBJ1-5; D is undetermined. Germline V gene lookup returns CDR1 SNHLY and CDR2 FYNNEI. Trimming removed 4 bases at V and 6 bases at J, with 13 bases between. The CDR3 runs 14 residues. CDR3 sequence: CASSVRSGLQPQHF. CDR3 bases: TGTGCCAGCAGTGTTAGGTCAGGACTTCAGCCCCAGCATTTT.

There are a few counts of this clonotype. V and J are TRBV12-3 or TRBV12-4 and TRBJ1-1; no firm D call. This CDR3 has 12 amino acids. Trimming shortened V by 7 bases and J by 4 bases, and 10 bases separated the two germline ends. DNA of the CDR3: TGTGCCAGCAACCCCTCGGGCACTGAAGCTTTCTTT. Translation: CASNPSGTEAFF.

As regards this clonotype: A much more abundant neighbour one base away suggests this may be a read error. The gene calls are TRBV4-1 and TRBJ1-1; TRBD1 is a possible D gene (6 bases). CDR3 length: 15 residues. Germline-derived CDR1 and CDR2 are MGHRA and YSYEKL. The CDR3 sequence is CSSSQEELTGTEAFF. CDR3 bases: TGCTCCAGCAGCCAAGAGGAGCTGACAGGCACTGAAGCTTTCTTT.

The rearrangement uses TRBV27 and TRBJ2-7; D is perhaps TRBD2 (6 bases). The CDR3 contains 16 residues. V was cut by 2 bases and J by 9 bases, with 23 bases left in between. The germline CDR1 and CDR2 sequences are MNHEY and SMNVEV (reference sequence). In nucleotides, the CDR3 is TGTGCCAGCAGTTTAGCTAGCCGTCTCGTCCAGGGAGGGCAGTACTTC. It yields the protein CASSLASRLVQGGQYF.

The genes are TRBV5-1 and TRBJ2-3; a possible D gene is TRBD2 (6 bases). The length of the CDR3 is 15 residues. Germline V gene sequence: CDR1 SGHRS, CDR2 YFSETQ. Trimming removed 1 base at V and 2 bases at J, with 11 bases between. Written as DNA, the CDR3 is TGCGCCAGCAGCTTGTCGGGACTTCCCACAGATACGCAGTATTTT. It encodes CASSLSGLPTDTQYF.

V usage is TRBV30 and J usage is TRBJ2-6, with TRBD1 as a possible D gene (6 bases). CDR3 length: 15 residues. Germline CDR1 reads GTSNPN; CDR2 reads SVGIG (reference sequence). Trimming removed 0 bases at V and 4 bases at J, with 10 bases between. CDR3 sequence (DNA): TGTGCCTGGAGTGTACTGGGGGCCGGGGCCAACGTCCTGACTTTC. This encodes CAWSVLGAGANVLTF. Looking up the rest from reference TRBV30 and TRBJ2-6 gives the full variable domain: SQTIHQWPATLVQPVGSPLSLECTVEGTSNPNLYWYRQAAGRGLQLLFYSVGIGQISSEVPQNLSASRPQDRQFILSSKKLLLSDSGFYLCAWSVLGAGANVLTFGAGSRLTVL.

There are many counts of this clonotype. The V gene is TRBV4-2, the J gene TRBJ2-3; tentative D call: TRBD1 (5 bases). The CDR3 runs to 14 residues. V shed 4 bases and J shed 6 bases, with 14 bases lying between them. Germline V gene sequence: CDR1 LGHNA, CDR2 YNFKEQ. DNA for the CDR3: TGTGCCAGCAGCCCCCGTACTGGGGCCGATACGCAGTATTTT. This encodes CASSPRTGADTQYF.

To note about this clonotype: Compared with germline, one end of the junction differs, possibly owing to a read error. The rearrangement links TRBV7-6 to TRBJ2-7; maybe TRBD2 (5 bases). This CDR3 contains 13 residues. Germline V CDR1 and CDR2: SGHVS, FNYEAQ. The CDR3 protein is CVSSPAAGYEQYF. The CDR3 DNA is TGTGTCAGCAGTCCAGCCGCGGGCTACGAGCAGTACTTC. Complete variable domain (other parts from reference TRBV7-6 and TRBJ2-7): GAGVSQSPRYKVTKRGQDVALRCDPISGHVSLYWYRQALGQGPEFLTYFNYEAQQDKSGLPNDRFSAERPEGSISTLTIQRTEQRDSAMYRCVSSPAAGYEQYFGPGTRLTVT.

Only a few counts were recorded for this clonotype. The gene calls are TRBV27 and TRBJ1-3; no reliable D call. Deletions cut 3 bases from V and 7 bases from J, with 22 bases between. This CDR3 is 17 amino acids long. Looked up from germline, CDR1 is MNHEY and CDR2 is SMNVEV (reference sequence). The CDR3 DNA reads as TGTGCCAGCAGTTTTCACCGTTTAGGCCTAGGTGGCAACACCATATATTTT. It codes for CASSFHRLGLGGNTIYF.

This clonotype was seen at least ten times. V gene TRBV7-9 combines with J gene TRBJ2-1; 9 nucleotides match TRBD2. V trimming: 1 base; J trimming: 8 bases; junction bases outside the gene matches: 6. Germline CDR1 and CDR2: SEHNR and FQNEAQ (reference sequence). This CDR3 is 15 amino acids long. The CDR3 spells CASSLELAGGDEQFF. CDR3 DNA sequence: TGTGCCAGCAGCTTAGAACTAGCGGGCGGCGATGAGCAGTTCTTC.

The CDR3 here is CASSLRRTGREKLFF. CDR3 coding DNA: TGCGCCAGCAGCTTGAGGCGGACAGGGAGAGAAAAACTGTTTTTT. The genes are TRBV5-1 and TRBJ1-4, with TRBD1 identical over 8 bases. In germline, CDR1 is SGHRS, CDR2 YFSETQ. The V segment lost 1 base and the J segment 8 bases; nucleotides outside the gene matches: 7. The length of the CDR3 is 15 residues.

The chain recombines TRBV5-6 with TRBJ2-3; the D gene is possibly TRBD2 (6 bases). CDR1 SGHDT and CDR2 YYEEEE come from the germline V gene. Trimming pared 3 bases from V and 0 bases from J, leaving 17 bases between. The CDR3 contains 17 residues. CDR3 amino acids: CASSSITGDISTDTQYF. CDR3 nucleotides: TGTGCCAGCAGCTCGATTACGGGAGACATAAGCACAGATACGCAGTATTTT.

This clonotype was recorded at least ten times. The rearrangement uses TRBV7-6 and TRBJ1-5; D is undetermined. The CDR3 spans 13 residues. V was shortened by 1 base and J by 5 bases, with 6 bases between the two germline ends. Germline V gives CDR1 SGHVS, CDR2 FNYEAQ. The CDR3 protein is CASSLGRYQPQHF. The DNA of the CDR3 is TGTGCCAGCAGCTTAGGAAGGTATCAGCCCCAGCATTTT.

This clonotype was seen many times. This chain joins TRBV12-3 or TRBV12-4 and TRBJ1-1; tentatively, D is TRBD1 (5 bases). There are 12 residues in the CDR3. V lost 3 bases to trimming and J lost 11 bases, with 13 bases between them. CDR3 in DNA: TGTGCCAGCAGTTTGGTTGGGCGGGGGGCTTTCTTT. It yields the protein CASSLVGRGAFF.

This clonotype was counted between two and nine times. The J gene is TRBJ2-7, the V gene TRBV6-2 or TRBV6-3; D remains unclear. CDR1 MNHEY and CDR2 SVGEGT come from the germline V gene. This CDR3 is built from 12 residues. The V end was cut by 7 bases, the J end by 1 base, with 8 bases between. The DNA for the CDR3 is TGTGCCAGCACCGACAATTCCTACGAGCAGTACTTC. Protein sequence: CASTDNSYEQYF.

The gene calls are TRBV29-1 and TRBJ2-7; TRBD1 might be the D (6 bases). Trimming left V 4 bases short and J 3 bases short, with 7 bases between. The CDR3 has 11 residues. The germline gives CDR1 SQVTM, CDR2 ANQGSEA. As DNA, the CDR3 is TGCAGCGTTGGGACAGTCTACGAGCAGTACTTC. It yields the protein CSVGTVYEQYF.

This clonotype was observed a handful of times. The chain couples TRBV7-8 to TRBJ1-5, with a weak D call TRBD1 (6 bases). Looked up from germline, CDR1 is SGHVS and CDR2 is FQNEAQ. This CDR3 has 15 residues. With 1 base removed from V and 0 bases from J, the gap between germline ends came to 7 bases. This CDR3 is CASSLDRVSNQPQHF. CDR3 DNA: TGTGCCAGCAGCTTAGACAGGGTTAGCAATCAGCCCCAGCATTTT.

This clonotype was seen a few times. The chain has TRBV12-3 or TRBV12-4 and TRBJ2-7; TRBD1 matches at 9 bases. The CDR3 totals 13 residues. Trimming cost V 4 bases and J 2 bases; bases outside gene matches: 0. The CDR3 nucleotides are TGTGCCAGCAGTTGGGACAGGGCCTACGAGCAGTACTTC. Amino acids: CASSWDRAYEQYF.

This clonotype was recorded a few times. The genes are TRBV7-8 and TRBJ2-3, with D hard to call. Looked up from germline, CDR1 is SGHVS and CDR2 is FQNEAQ. V gave up 2 bases and J gave up 0 bases, with 9 bases separating them. CDR3 size: 15 residues. The CDR3 bases are TGTGCCAGCAGCTTAACCTTGGACAGCACAGATACGCAGTATTTT. This gives the protein CASSLTLDSTDTQYF.

This clonotype was seen a few times. The chain couples TRBV5-6 to TRBJ1-1; TRBD1 matches at 9 bases. Germline V gene sequence: CDR1 SGHDT, CDR2 YYEEEE. The CDR3 totals 14 residues. V shed 0 bases, J shed 6 bases, and the junction held 3 bases outside the gene matches. CDR3 DNA sequence: TGTGCCAGCAGCTTGGACAGGGGGCAGGCTGAAGCTTTCTTT. Amino acid sequence: CASSLDRGQAEAFF. Together with reference TRBV5-6 and TRBJ1-1, the CDR3 gives the full variable domain: DAGVTQSPTHLIKTRGQQVTLRCSPKSGHDTVSWYQQALGQGPQFIFQYYEEEERQRGNFPDRFSGHQFPNYSSELNVNALLLGDSALYLCASSLDRGQAEAFFGQGTRLTVV.

This clonotype has only a few counts. The V call is TRBV5-1, the J call TRBJ2-6, with 7 bases that match TRBD1. With 0 bases clipped from V and 3 bases from J, the junction kept 9 bases outside the gene matches. Germline V gene lookup returns CDR1 SGHRS and CDR2 YFSETQ. The CDR3 is 18 residues long. The CDR3 DNA is TGCGCCAGCAGCTTGGAAGTAGGGGGCCCAGGTGGGGCCAACGTCCTGACTTTC. It translates to CASSLEVGGPGGANVLTF. The full variable domain, completed using reference TRBV5-1 and TRBJ2-6, is KAGVTQTPRYLIKTRGQQVTLSCSPISGHRSVSWYQQTPGQGLQFLFEYFSETQRNKGNFPGRFSGRQFSNSRSEMNVSTLELGDSALYLCASSLEVGGPGGANVLTFGAGSRLTVL.

V usage is TRBV29-1 and J usage is TRBJ2-1, with 8 bases fitting TRBD2. The CDR3 spans 14 residues. V gave up 5 bases and J gave up 2 bases; unmatched junction bases: 5. Per germline, CDR1 SQVTM and CDR2 ANQGSEA. CDR3 DNA sequence: TGCAGCGTTTTCAGCGGGAGTACCTACAATGAGCAGTTCTTC. Residues: CSVFSGSTYNEQFF.

The chain has TRBV30 and TRBJ2-7; TRBD2 aligns across 11 bases. V dropped 4 bases and J dropped 6; count of bases not matched to a gene: 8. The CDR3 is 14 amino acids. The germline V gene encodes CDR1 GTSNPN and CDR2 SVGIG (reference sequence). This chain's CDR3 is CAWIGVAGGREQYF. CDR3 DNA: TGTGCCTGGATTGGCGTAGCGGGGGGGCGCGAGCAGTACTTC.

This chain joins TRBV7-8 and TRBJ1-1; 8 positions match TRBD1. V gave up 4 bases and J gave up 4 bases; unmatched junction bases: 2. The CDR3 is made up of 13 amino acids. Per the germline V gene, CDR1 is SGHVS and CDR2 is FQNEAQ. The CDR3 nucleotides read TGTGCCAGCAGCTCAGGACAGGGCACTGAAGCTTTCTTT. This translates into CASSSGQGTEAFF.

The chain employs TRBV7-2 and TRBJ2-7, with D unclear. Between the trimmed V and J ends, which lost 1 base and 2 bases, there was a span of 12 bases. This CDR3 region has 15 residues. Germline CDR1 reads SGHTA; CDR2 reads FQGNSA. The CDR3 here is CASSLVVGDPYEQYF. DNA for the CDR3: TGTGCCAGCAGCTTAGTGGTCGGCGACCCCTACGAGCAGTACTTC.

The sample holds many counts of this clonotype. The rearrangement links TRBV11-2 to TRBJ2-2; no definite D call. Deletions cut 4 bases from V and 3 bases from J, with 3 bases between. The CDR3 contains 12 residues. The germline V gene encodes CDR1 SGHAT and CDR2 FQNNGV. The CDR3 DNA reads as TGTGCCAGCAGCTCCTACACCGGGGAGCTGTTTTTT. It translates to CASSSYTGELFF.